The 3 T cell receptor beta chains below were found in one sample sequenced in a study of blood T cell repertoires in COVID-19. Using immunoSEQ multiplex PCR, the repertoire was profiled, and TCRdb retains in-frame clones only, with some absent. Of more than 95,000 clones in the sample, 85% are singletons; the top ten hold around 3.9%. What was sequenced was peripheral blood. Every receptor here comes from a man aged 50-60 years with acute or convalescent COVID-19.

This chain uses TRBV5-1 with TRBJ1-6; possibly TRBD1 for D (5 bases). Trimming took 7 bases from V and 0 from J, leaving 11 bases between them. Germline CDR1 and CDR2: SGHRS and YFSETQ. The CDR3 is 15 residues long. The CDR3 here is CASGYRSSYNSPLHF. In nucleotides, the CDR3 is TGCGCCAGCGGCTACAGGAGCTCCTATAATTCACCCCTCCACTTT. Drawing the rest from reference TRBV5-1 and TRBJ1-6, the complete variable domain is KAGVTQTPRYLIKTRGQQVTLSCSPISGHRSVSWYQQTPGQGLQFLFEYFSETQRNKGNFPGRFSGRQFSNSRSEMNVSTLELGDSALYLCASGYRSSYNSPLHFGNGTRLTVT.

This chain links TRBV7-8 with TRBJ2-7; 7 nucleotides line up with TRBD1. The CDR3 loop spans 14 amino acids. Germline-derived CDR1 and CDR2 are SGHVS and FQNEAQ. With 4 bases clipped from V and 3 bases from J, the junction kept 6 bases outside the gene matches. The CDR3 region is CASSSPGQSYEQYF. The CDR3 bases are TGTGCCAGCAGCTCCCCGGGACAGAGCTACGAGCAGTACTTC. Looking up the rest from reference TRBV7-8 and TRBJ2-7 gives the full variable domain: GAGVSQSPRYKVAKRGQDVALRCDPISGHVSLFWYQQALGQGPEFLTYFQNEAQLDKSGLPSDRFFAERPEGSVSTLKIQRTQQEDSAVYLCASSSPGQSYEQYFGPGTRLTVT.

V is TRBV7-9 and J is TRBJ1-2, with TRBD1 as a possible D gene (6 bases). Germline loops: CDR1 SEHNR, CDR2 FQNEAQ (reference sequence). The CDR3 covers 15 residues. The ends were cut back, 2 bases at V and 6 bases at J, with 16 bases in the middle. This CDR3 reads CASSLNAGEGDGYTF. The DNA of the CDR3 is TGTGCCAGCAGCTTAAACGCAGGGGAGGGCGATGGCTACACCTTC.